The sequence of this T cell receptor beta chain was determined in a study of breast tumors, draining lymph nodes, adjacent tissues. Details on this clonotype: The antigen remains undetermined. Here the CDR3 omits its conserved ending phenylalanine or tryptophan, so a read error is the likely source.

TCRdb reprocessed the multiplex PCR reads with MiXCR, giving one entry per CDR3 protein. The sample has 150,000 to 200,000 distinct CDR3 sequences, roughly 30% seen once. Study-level results: Tumor TCR diversity was below lymph nodes but above nontumor tissue. Luminal-like breast cancer showed significantly higher tumor–nontumor repertoire similarity than basal-like. Most tumor T cells seemingly derive from lymph node, then expand in tumor. The lymph node origin of tumor T cells was framed as consistent with a hypothesis, not demonstrated.

Axillary draining lymph nodes of breast cancer patients supplied the node samples. The source is a female donor with breast cancer. Some clones in this sample may be carry-over from other donors' samples. The source material was axillary lymph node tissue.

CDR3: CASSFRGAALSSYEQYL. The CDR3 bases are TGTGCCAGCAGTTTCCGGGGGGCAGCCCTTAGCTCCTACGAGCAGTACCTC. The chain links TRBV27 to TRBJ2-7, with D possibly TRBD2 on 7 matching bases. Germline assignment: CDR1 MNHEY and CDR2 SMNVEV (reference sequence). The ends were cut back, 3 bases at V and 0 bases at J, with 18 bases in the middle. The CDR3 is 17 amino acids.